This TCR beta chain was documented in a study of human T cells and chemical hapten exposure. On the study more broadly: Affected patients, primarily female, had alopecia areata, totalis or universalis.

TCRdb recomputed calls from the RACE reads with MiXCR, one row per CDR3 protein. Counted here are about 82,000 distinct CDR3 sequences, over 10% occurring once; the ten biggest clones make up around 5.8%. Time point: patch test 3, about 24 weeks after DPC sensitization. Treatment specified: therapeutic diphenylcyclopropenone sensitization with weekly scalp DPC. This CDR3 spans 15 amino acids. Germline V gives CDR1 DFQATT, CDR2 SNEGSKA (reference sequence). Trimming at V came to 5 bases and at J to 7 bases, leaving 6 bases not matched to a gene. At least ten counts were recorded for this clonotype. The sample in question was whole blood, obtained in connection with sensitization to the hapten diphenylcyclopropenone (DPC). The sequence was collected from a woman between 45 and 60 years old with alopecia areata. Some clones in this sample may be carry-over from other donors' samples. The V and J genes are TRBV20-1 and TRBJ2-1, with TRBD2 identical over 15 bases. The CDR3 nucleotides read TGCAGTGCTTCTGGACTAGCGGGAGGGCAGAATGAGCAGTTCTTC. It encodes CSASGLAGGQNEQFF.